The sequence of this TCR beta chain was determined in a study of tumor-infiltrating lymphocytes in primary liver carcinoma. About the study: Samples returned roughly 3.5 to 7.5 million productive TCRbeta reads each. Read depth did not differ significantly between tissue types. Findings and limits, study-wide: Reduced overlap was seen in tumor-adjacent and tumor-blood pairs versus tumor region pairs.

As regards this clonotype: As yet, its antigen is unknown. At one end the junction does not follow the germline gene, possibly because of a read error.

Germline CDR1 reads MNHNS; CDR2 reads SASEGT. The CDR3 sequence is 14 residues long. With a constant-region primer, TCR beta cDNA was made from about 0.5 ug of total RNA. Libraries for TCR beta were built through three nested multiplex PCR rounds, which together made up a slightly modified ARM-PCR procedure. A C-beta reverse primer was combined with TRBV1-TRBV30 forward primers in the first two PCR rounds, and each round had approximately 10 cycles. TCRdb passed the multiplex PCR reads through MiXCR, listing each CDR3 protein once. Of fewer than 80,000 distinct CDR3 sequences listed, 69% are singletons. Each 20-30 mg portion of unsorted bulk tissue served as the source for co-extraction of RNA and DNA.

V usage is TRBV6-1 and J usage is TRBJ2-1; TRBD1 matches at 7 bases. This clonotype originated in a man aged 35 to 55 with primary liver carcinoma and hepatitis B virus infection. The sample comprised tumor-adjacent normal liver tissue. The CDR3 loop is CVSNTGDSYNEQFF. The CDR3 region has the DNA TGTGTCAGCAACACAGGGGACTCCTACAATGAGCAGTTCTTC.